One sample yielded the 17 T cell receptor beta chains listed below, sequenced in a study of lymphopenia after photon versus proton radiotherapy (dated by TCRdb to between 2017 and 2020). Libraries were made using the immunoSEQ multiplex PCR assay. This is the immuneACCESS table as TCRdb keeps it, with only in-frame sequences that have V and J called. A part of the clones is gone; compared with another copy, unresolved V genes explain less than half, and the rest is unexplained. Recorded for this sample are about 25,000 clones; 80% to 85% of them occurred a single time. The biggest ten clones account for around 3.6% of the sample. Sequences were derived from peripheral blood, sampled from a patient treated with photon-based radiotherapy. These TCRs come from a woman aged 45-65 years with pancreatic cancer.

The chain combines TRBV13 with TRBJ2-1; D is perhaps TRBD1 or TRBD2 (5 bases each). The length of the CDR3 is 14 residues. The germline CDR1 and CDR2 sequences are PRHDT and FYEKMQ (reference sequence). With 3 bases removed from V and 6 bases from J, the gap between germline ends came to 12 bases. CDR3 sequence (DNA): TGTGCCAGCAGCTTCACTACTAGGGGCAATGAGCAGTTCTTC. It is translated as CASSFTTRGNEQFF.

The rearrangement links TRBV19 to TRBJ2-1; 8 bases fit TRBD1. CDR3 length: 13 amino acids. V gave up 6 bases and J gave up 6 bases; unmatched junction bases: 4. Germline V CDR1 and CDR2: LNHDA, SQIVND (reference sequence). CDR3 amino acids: CASSLTGVNEQFF. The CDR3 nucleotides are TGTGCCAGTAGCCTGACAGGGGTCAATGAGCAGTTCTTC. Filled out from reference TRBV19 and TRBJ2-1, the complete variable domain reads DGGITQSPKYLFRKEGQNVTLSCEQNLNHDAMYWYRQDPGQGLRLIYYSQIVNDFQKGDIAEGYSVSREKKESFPLTVTSAQKNPTAFYLCASSLTGVNEQFFGPGTRLTVL.

The CDR3 here is CASSLRARSEQFF. Here the CDR3 DNA reads TGTGCCAGCAGCTTACGAGCGCGGTCTGAGCAGTTCTTC. J is TRBJ2-1 and V is TRBV11-3; D gene ambiguous. V was cut by 2 bases and J by 9 bases, with 11 bases left in between. In germline, CDR1 is SGHNT, CDR2 YENEEA. The CDR3 covers 13 residues.

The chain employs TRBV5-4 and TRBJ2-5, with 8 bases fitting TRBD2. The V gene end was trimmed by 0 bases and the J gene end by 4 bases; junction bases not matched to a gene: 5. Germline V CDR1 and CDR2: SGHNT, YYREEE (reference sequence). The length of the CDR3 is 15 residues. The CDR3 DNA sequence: TGTGCCAGCAGCTTGGCGGGAGGGCCGTTAGAGACCCAGTACTTC. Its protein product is CASSLAGGPLETQYF.

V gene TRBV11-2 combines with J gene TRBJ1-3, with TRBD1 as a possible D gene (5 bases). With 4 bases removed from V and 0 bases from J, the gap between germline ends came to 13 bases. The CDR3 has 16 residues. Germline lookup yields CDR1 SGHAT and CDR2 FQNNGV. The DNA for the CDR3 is TGTGCCAGCAGCTCCTCGGCAGGGAGCTCTGGAAACACCATATATTTT. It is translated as CASSSSAGSSGNTIYF.

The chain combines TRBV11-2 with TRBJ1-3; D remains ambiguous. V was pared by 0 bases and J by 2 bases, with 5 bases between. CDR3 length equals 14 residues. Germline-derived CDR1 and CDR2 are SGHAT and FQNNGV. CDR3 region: CASSLEAAGNTIYF. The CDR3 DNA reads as TGTGCCAGCAGCTTAGAGGCGGCTGGAAACACCATATATTTT.

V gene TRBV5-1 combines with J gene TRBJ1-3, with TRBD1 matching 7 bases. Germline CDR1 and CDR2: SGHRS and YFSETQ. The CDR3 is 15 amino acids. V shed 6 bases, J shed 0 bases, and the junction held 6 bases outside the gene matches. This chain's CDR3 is CASNDGTASGNTIYF. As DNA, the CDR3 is TGCGCCAGCAACGACGGGACAGCCTCTGGAAACACCATATATTTT.

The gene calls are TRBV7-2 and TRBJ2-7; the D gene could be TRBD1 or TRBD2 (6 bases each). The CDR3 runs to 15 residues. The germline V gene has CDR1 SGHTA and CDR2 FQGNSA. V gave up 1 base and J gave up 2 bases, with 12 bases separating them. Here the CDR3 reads CASSLEGGPTYEQYF. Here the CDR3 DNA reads TGTGCCAGCAGCTTAGAAGGGGGGCCCACCTACGAGCAGTACTTC.

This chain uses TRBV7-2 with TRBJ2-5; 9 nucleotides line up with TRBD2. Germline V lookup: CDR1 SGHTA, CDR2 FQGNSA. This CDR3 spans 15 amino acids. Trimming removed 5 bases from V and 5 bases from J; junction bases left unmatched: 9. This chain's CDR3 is CASSPQRGERETQYF. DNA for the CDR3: TGTGCCAGCAGCCCCCAGCGGGGGGAGCGGGAGACCCAGTACTTC. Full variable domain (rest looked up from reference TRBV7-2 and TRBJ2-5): GAGVSQSPSNKVTEKGKDVELRCDPISGHTALYWYRQSLGQGLEFLIYFQGNSAPDKSGLPSDRFSAERTGGSVSTLTIQRTQQEDSAVYLCASSPQRGERETQYFGPGTRLLVL.

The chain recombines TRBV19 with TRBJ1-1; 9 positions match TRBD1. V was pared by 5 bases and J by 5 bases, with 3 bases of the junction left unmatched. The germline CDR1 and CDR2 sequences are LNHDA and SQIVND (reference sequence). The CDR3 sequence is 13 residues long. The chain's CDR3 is CASSADRGTEAFF. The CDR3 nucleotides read TGTGCCAGTAGTGCGGACAGGGGAACTGAAGCTTTCTTT.

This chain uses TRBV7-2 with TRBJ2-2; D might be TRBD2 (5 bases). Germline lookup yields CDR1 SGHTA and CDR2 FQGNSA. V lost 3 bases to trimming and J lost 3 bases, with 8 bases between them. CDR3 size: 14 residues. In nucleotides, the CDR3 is TGTGCCAGCAGCTTTGCACTAGACACCGGGGAGCTGTTTTTT. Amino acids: CASSFALDTGELFF.

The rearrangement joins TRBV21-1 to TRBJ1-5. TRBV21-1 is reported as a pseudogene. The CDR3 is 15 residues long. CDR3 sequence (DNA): TGTGCCAGCAGCAAAGACGGGCCCTACAATCAGCCCCAGCATTTT. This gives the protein CASSKDGPYNQPQHF.

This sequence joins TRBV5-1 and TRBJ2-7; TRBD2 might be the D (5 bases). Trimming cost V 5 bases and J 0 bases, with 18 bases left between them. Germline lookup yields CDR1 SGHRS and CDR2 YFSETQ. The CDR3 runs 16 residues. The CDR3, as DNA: TGCGCCAGCAGTCCAGAGGGTCTGAAGCCCTCCTACGAGCAGTACTTC. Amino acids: CASSPEGLKPSYEQYF.

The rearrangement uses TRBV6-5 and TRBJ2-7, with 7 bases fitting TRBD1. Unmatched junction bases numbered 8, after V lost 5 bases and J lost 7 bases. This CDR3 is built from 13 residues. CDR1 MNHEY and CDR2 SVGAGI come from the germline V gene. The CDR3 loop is CASSKVRQGEQYF. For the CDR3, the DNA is TGTGCCAGCAGTAAAGTTCGACAGGGAGAGCAGTACTTC.

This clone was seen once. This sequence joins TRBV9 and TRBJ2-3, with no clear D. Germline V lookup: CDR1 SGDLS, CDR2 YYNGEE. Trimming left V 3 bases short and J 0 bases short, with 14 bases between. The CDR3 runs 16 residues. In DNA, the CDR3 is TGTGCCAGCAGCGGCAACCCAGCAGCTAGCACAGATACGCAGTATTTT. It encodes CASSGNPAASTDTQYF.

The CDR3 region is CASSIEGATNEKLFF. The DNA of the CDR3 is TGTGCCAGTAGTATAGAGGGCGCAACTAATGAAAAACTGTTTTTT. V gene TRBV19 combines with J gene TRBJ1-4, with D hard to call. Trimming removed 0 bases from V and 0 bases from J, with 5 bases in between. The CDR3 loop spans 15 amino acids. Germline CDR1 LNHDA, CDR2 SQIVND (reference sequence).

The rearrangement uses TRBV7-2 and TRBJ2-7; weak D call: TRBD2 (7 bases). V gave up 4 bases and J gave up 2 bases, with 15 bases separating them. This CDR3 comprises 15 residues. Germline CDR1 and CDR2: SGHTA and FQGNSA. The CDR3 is CASSSEGGGTYEQYF. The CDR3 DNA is TGTGCCAGCAGCTCCGAAGGGGGGGGTACCTACGAGCAGTACTTC.